This TCR beta chain was identified during a study of early T cells in non-severe SARS-CoV-2 infection. This clonotype occurred many times. The CDR3 spans 14 residues. In germline, CDR1 is SNHLY, CDR2 FYNNEI. Trimming took 6 bases from V and 2 from J, leaving 14 bases between them. Individual cDNA molecules were tagged with unique molecular identifiers. From the 5' RACE reads, TCRdb called clonotypes with MiXCR, one entry per CDR3 protein. The sample holds approximately 65,000 distinct CDR3 sequences, about 11% seen once. Sequencing was performed on whole blood. This TCR came from an adult who was a healthcare worker with PCR-confirmed SARS-CoV-2 infection or an uninfected control (not recorded which). The chain employs TRBV2 and TRBJ2-7; the D gene is possibly TRBD2 (6 bases). The DNA for the CDR3 is TGTGCCAGCAGAATTTATAGCGGACCCTACGAGCAGTACTTC. Translated: CASRIYSGPYEQYF.